What follows is one T cell receptor (beta chain) and its context. V lost 5 bases and J 4 bases, leaving 8 bases between the germline ends. The germline CDR1 and CDR2 sequences are MNHEY and SVGAGI. This CDR3 region has 12 residues. Survey-level immunoSEQ v3.0 assays were run. Sequencing was performed with immunoSEQ multiplex PCR; in TCRdb, only in-frame clones are kept and a portion is missing. The table lists some 16,000 clones, approximately 80% of them singletons, with approximately 4.2% in the top ten. This sample is part of a study of long-term antiretroviral therapy in people with HIV. The material was unsorted PBMCs, obtained 0.1 years before starting antiretroviral therapy. The receptor was derived from a man aged 18-30 years with HIV. The chain joins TRBV6-5 to TRBJ1-2; no clear D. The CDR3 DNA reads TGTGCCAGCAGTCCACAGAGCTATGGCTACACCTTC. Its translation is CASSPQSYGYTF.